This is a list of T cell receptor beta chains from one sample in a study of T-cell memory formation after mild COVID-19. MiXCR, run by TCRdb on the 5' RACE reads, gives a single entry per CDR3 protein. The table includes about 430,000 distinct CDR3 sequences, 20% to 25% detected once. Sequenced: PBMCs or a T cell subset sorted from them (not recorded which). Receptor source: an adult woman who had mild COVID-19 (a few samples of this study predate the infection). Cell type and time point are not known. Both conserved end residues are part of each CDR3. Fields, in order: J gene, CDR3 length, V gene, clone size, D gene, CDR3 protein, CDR3 DNA. The D gene is left open where the match is weak. A clone size is listed for some rows: how often the clone was seen (once, few, many), or a class if it is expanded.

TRBJ1-6	15	TRBV5-1	.	.	CASSSDRGENSPLHF	TGCGCCAGCAGCTCGGATCGGGGGGAGAATTCACCCCTCCACTTT
TRBJ2-1	11	TRBV6-2/TRBV6-3	.	.	CASSYSNGQFF	TGTGCCAGCAGTTACTCGAATGGGCAGTTCTTC
TRBJ2-1	18	TRBV7-6	few	TRBD1	CASSLLPGQETSYNEQFF	TGTGCCAGCAGCTTACTTCCGGGACAGGAGACCTCCTACAATGAGCAGTTCTTC
TRBJ2-3	15	TRBV2	.	.	CASVTQAVYTDTQYF	TGTGCCAGCGTGACGCAGGCGGTGTACACAGATACGCAGTATTTT
TRBJ2-1	14	TRBV19	many	TRBD2	CASSPRGGRNEQFF	TGTGCCAGTAGTCCCCGGGGGGGCCGAAATGAGCAGTTCTTC
TRBJ2-7	13	TRBV5-1	few	.	CASRGEGDYEQYF	TGCGCCAGCAGAGGTGAGGGCGACTACGAGCAGTACTTC
TRBJ1-2	17	TRBV5-6	few	.	CASSADQGYWNRKRYTF	TGTGCCAGCAGCGCGGATCAGGGTTACTGGAACAGAAAACGCTACACCTTC
TRBJ2-3	15	TRBV7-2	few	.	CASSWVAGPTDTQYF	TGTGCCAGCAGTTGGGTGGCGGGACCCACAGATACGCAGTATTTT
TRBJ2-1	12	TRBV6-2/TRBV6-3	few	.	CASMGVWGEQFF	TGTGCCAGCATGGGGGTTTGGGGTGAGCAGTTCTTC
TRBJ2-5	15	TRBV11-2	.	.	CASSSRGPTQETQYF	TGTGCCAGCAGCTCGCGAGGTCCCACCCAAGAGACCCAGTACTTC
TRBJ1-1	12	TRBV10-3	.	TRBD1	CAIRGQGAEAFF	TGTGCCATCAGGGGACAGGGAGCCGAAGCTTTCTTT
TRBJ2-3	14	TRBV2	many	TRBD1	CASSQGQRTDTQYF	TGTGCCAGCAGCCAGGGACAGCGCACAGATACGCAGTATTTT
TRBJ2-1	11	TRBV27	many	.	CASSQYNEQFF	TGTGCCAGCAGTCAGTACAATGAGCAGTTCTTC
TRBJ1-1	14	TRBV9	.	.	CASSVIPAGIEAFF	TGTGCCAGCAGCGTAATCCCCGCAGGGATTGAAGCTTTCTTT
TRBJ2-1	14	TRBV5-1	.	.	CASSPDASYNEQFF	TGCGCCAGCAGCCCAGATGCCTCCTACAATGAGCAGTTCTTC
TRBJ2-5	14	TRBV27	.	.	CASRAPGRQETQYF	TGTGCCAGCAGGGCCCCGGGGAGGCAAGAGACCCAGTACTTC
TRBJ2-7	17	TRBV4-3	.	TRBD1	CASSQGTGQWSSYEQYF	TGCGCCAGCAGCCAAGGAACGGGACAGTGGAGCTCCTACGAGCAGTACTTC
TRBJ1-2	13	TRBV29-1	few	TRBD1	CSGTGGEDYGYTF	TGCAGCGGAACAGGGGGCGAGGACTATGGCTACACCTTC
TRBJ1-1	15	TRBV7-9	.	.	CASSLVTGLVTEAFF	TGTGCCAGCAGCTTAGTAACAGGGTTGGTCACTGAAGCTTTCTTT
TRBJ2-5	15	TRBV7-2	many	TRBD2	CASSPGLAGVETQYF	TGTGCCAGCAGCCCCGGACTAGCGGGGGTGGAGACCCAGTACTTC
TRBJ1-1	13	TRBV5-1	few	.	CATRAGSNTEAFF	TGCGCCACTCGAGCGGGATCGAACACTGAAGCTTTCTTT
TRBJ2-1	15	TRBV20-1	many	TRBD1	CSATERGRLDNEQFF	TGCAGTGCAACAGAGAGGGGGCGGTTGGACAATGAGCAGTTCTTC
TRBJ2-2	13	TRBV19	.	TRBD1	CAGRTGNTGELFF	TGTGCCGGAAGGACAGGGAACACCGGGGAGCTGTTTTTT
TRBJ1-5	12	TRBV7-9	.	.	CASRKANQPQHF	TGTGCCAGCAGAAAGGCGAACCAGCCCCAGCATTTT
TRBJ1-5	17	TRBV12-3/TRBV12-4	few	.	CASSWDAGFGSNQPQHF	TGTGCCAGCAGTTGGGACGCAGGGTTTGGGAGCAATCAGCCCCAGCATTTT
TRBJ2-1	14	TRBV5-8	few	.	CASSFGSSYNEQFF	TGTGCCAGCAGCTTCGGGAGCTCCTACAATGAGCAGTTCTTC
TRBJ2-3	19	TRBV7-8	.	.	CASSLATSAAHLSTDTQYF	TGTGCCAGCAGCTTAGCGACCAGCGCCGCACACCTCAGCACAGATACGCAGTATTTT
TRBJ2-1	16	TRBV20-1	few	TRBD2	CSARTPGTSIDNEQFF	TGCAGTGCTAGGACCCCCGGGACTAGTATTGACAATGAGCAGTTCTTC
TRBJ1-2	15	TRBV6-5	once	.	CASSYSIRQGNGYTF	TGTGCCAGCAGTTACTCGATTCGGCAGGGGAACGGCTACACCTTC
TRBJ1-2	11	TRBV2	few	.	CASRDLQGYTF	TGTGCCAGCAGAGATCTACAGGGCTACACCTTC
TRBJ2-4	16	TRBV7-6	many	.	CASSLGQGLAKNIQYF	TGTGCCAGCAGCTTAGGACAGGGACTAGCCAAAAACATTCAGTACTTC
TRBJ1-6	13	TRBV3-1	.	.	CASSPDINSPLHF	TGTGCCAGCAGCCCGGACATAAACTCACCCCTCCACTTT
TRBJ1-2	14	TRBV5-6	.	.	CASSLAGERDGYTF	TGTGCCAGCAGCTTGGCAGGGGAAAGGGATGGCTACACCTTC
TRBJ2-1	15	TRBV24-1	many	.	CATRGTAGQHNEQFF	TGTGCCACCAGAGGGACAGCGGGGCAGCACAATGAGCAGTTCTTC
TRBJ2-7	16	TRBV4-3	few	.	CASSQGGGRADYEQYF	TGCGCCAGCAGCCAAGGAGGAGGACGGGCGGACTACGAGCAGTACTTC
TRBJ2-3	12	TRBV3-1	.	.	CASSYGLSTQYF	TGTGCCAGCAGCTACGGACTCTCTACGCAGTATTTT
TRBJ2-5	15	TRBV25-1	.	.	CASSESASWGSTQYF	TGTGCCAGCAGTGAATCGGCATCCTGGGGTTCGACCCAGTACTTC
TRBJ1-1	13	TRBV4-2	.	.	CASSQDLGDEAFF	TGTGCCAGCAGCCAAGATTTGGGGGATGAGGCTTTCTTT
TRBJ2-1	15	TRBV20-1	.	TRBD2	CSARELAGGTYEQFF	TGCAGTGCTAGGGAACTAGCGGGAGGTACCTATGAGCAGTTCTTC
TRBJ1-3	16	TRBV12-3/TRBV12-4	.	.	CASSYQGSYSGNTIYF	TGTGCCAGCAGTTACCAGGGGTCCTACTCTGGAAACACCATATATTTT